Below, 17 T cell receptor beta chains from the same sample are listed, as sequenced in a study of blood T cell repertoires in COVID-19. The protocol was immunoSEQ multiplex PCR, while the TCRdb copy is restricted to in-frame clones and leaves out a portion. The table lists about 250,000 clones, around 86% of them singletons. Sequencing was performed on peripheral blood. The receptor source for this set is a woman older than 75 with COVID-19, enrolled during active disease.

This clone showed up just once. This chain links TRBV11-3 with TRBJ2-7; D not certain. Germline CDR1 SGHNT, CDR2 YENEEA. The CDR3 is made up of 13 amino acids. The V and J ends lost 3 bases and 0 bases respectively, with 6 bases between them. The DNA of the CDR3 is TGTGCCAGCAGCTTCGGGTCCTCCTACGAGCAGTACTTC. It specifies CASSFGSSYEQYF.

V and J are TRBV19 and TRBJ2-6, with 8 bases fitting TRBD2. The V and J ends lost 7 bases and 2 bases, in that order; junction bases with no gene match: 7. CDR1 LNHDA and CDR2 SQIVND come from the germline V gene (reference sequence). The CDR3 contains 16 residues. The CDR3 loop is CASTRGGFTGANVLTF. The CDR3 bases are TGTGCCAGTACCCGGGGGGGCTTCACTGGGGCCAACGTCCTGACTTTC.

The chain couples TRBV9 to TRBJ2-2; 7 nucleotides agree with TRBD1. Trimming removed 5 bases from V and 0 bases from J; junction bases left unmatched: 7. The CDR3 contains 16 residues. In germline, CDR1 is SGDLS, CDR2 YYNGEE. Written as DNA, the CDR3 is TGTGCCAGCAGACTTACAGGGGACGCGAACACCGGGGAGCTGTTTTTT. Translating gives CASRLTGDANTGELFF.

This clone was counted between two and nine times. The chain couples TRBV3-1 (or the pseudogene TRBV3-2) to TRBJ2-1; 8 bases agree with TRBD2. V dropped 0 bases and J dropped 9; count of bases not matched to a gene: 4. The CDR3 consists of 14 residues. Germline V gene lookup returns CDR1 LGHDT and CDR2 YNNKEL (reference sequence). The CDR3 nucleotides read TGTGCCAGCAGCCAAGAGGGACTAGGGGGTGAGCAGTTCTTC. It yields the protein CASSQEGLGGEQFF.

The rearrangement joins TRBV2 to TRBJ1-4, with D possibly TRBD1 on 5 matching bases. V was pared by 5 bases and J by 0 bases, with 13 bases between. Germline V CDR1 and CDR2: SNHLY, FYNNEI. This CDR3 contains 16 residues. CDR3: CASSRDSFATNEKLFF. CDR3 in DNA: TGTGCCAGCAGTCGTGACAGCTTCGCAACTAATGAAAAACTGTTTTTT.

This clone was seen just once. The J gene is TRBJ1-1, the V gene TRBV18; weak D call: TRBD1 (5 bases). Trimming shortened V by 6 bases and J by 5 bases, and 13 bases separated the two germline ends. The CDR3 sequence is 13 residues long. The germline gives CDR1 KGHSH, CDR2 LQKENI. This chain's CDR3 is CASSRGGKTEAFF. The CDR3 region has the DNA TGTGCCAGCTCGCGGGGGGGGAAGACTGAAGCTTTCTTT.

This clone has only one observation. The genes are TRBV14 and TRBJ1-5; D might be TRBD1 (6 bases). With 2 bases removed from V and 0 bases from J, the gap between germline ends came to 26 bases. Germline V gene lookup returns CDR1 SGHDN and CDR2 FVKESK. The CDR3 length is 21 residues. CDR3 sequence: CASSQLYRAGATEYSNQPQHF. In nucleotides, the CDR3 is TGTGCCAGCAGCCAACTATACAGGGCGGGGGCGACGGAGTATAGCAATCAGCCCCAGCATTTT.

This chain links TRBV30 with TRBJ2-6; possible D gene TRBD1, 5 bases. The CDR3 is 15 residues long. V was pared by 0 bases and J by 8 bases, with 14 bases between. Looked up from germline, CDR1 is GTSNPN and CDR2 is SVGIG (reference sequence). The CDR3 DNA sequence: TGTGCCTGGAGTGTACGGGCAGGGCCGACCAACGTCCTGACTTTC. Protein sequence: CAWSVRAGPTNVLTF.

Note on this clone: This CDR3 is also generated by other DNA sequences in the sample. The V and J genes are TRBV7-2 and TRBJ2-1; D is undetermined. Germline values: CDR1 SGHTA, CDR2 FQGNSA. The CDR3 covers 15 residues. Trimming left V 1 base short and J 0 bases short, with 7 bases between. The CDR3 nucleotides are TGTGCCAGCAGCTTAGACCAGGACTCCTACAATGAGCAGTTCTTC. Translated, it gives CASSLDQDSYNEQFF.

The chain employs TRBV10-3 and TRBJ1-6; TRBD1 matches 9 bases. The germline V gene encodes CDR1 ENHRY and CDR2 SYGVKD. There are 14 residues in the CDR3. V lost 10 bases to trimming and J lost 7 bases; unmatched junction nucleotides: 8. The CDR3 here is CATRDRENNSPLHF. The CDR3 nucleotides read TGTGCCACCCGGGACAGGGAGAACAATTCACCCCTCCACTTT.

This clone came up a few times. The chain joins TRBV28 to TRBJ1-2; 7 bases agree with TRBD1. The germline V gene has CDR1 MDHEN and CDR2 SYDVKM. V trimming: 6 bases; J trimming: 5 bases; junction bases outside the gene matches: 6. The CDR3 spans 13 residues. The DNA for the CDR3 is TGTGCCAGCAGGTCGGACAGGCGGTATGGCTACACCTTC. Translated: CASRSDRRYGYTF.

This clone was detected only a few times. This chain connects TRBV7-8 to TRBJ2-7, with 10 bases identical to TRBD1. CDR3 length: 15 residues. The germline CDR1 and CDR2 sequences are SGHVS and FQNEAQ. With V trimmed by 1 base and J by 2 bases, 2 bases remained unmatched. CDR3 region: CASSLGGTGAYEQYF. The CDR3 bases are TGTGCCAGCAGCTTAGGGGGGACAGGGGCCTACGAGCAGTACTTC. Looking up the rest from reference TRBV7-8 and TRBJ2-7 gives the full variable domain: GAGVSQSPRYKVAKRGQDVALRCDPISGHVSLFWYQQALGQGPEFLTYFQNEAQLDKSGLPSDRFFAERPEGSVSTLKIQRTQQEDSAVYLCASSLGGTGAYEQYFGPGTRLTVT.

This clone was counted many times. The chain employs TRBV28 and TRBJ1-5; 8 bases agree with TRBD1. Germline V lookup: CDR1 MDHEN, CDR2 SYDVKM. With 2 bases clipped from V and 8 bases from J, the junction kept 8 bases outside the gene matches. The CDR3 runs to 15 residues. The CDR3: CASSLPGQGNKPQHF. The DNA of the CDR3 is TGTGCCAGCAGTTTACCAGGACAGGGAAATAAGCCCCAGCATTTT. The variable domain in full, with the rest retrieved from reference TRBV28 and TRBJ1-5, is DVKVTQSSRYLVKRTGEKVFLECVQDMDHENMFWYRQDPGLGLRLIYFSYDVKMKEKGDIPEGYSVSREKKERFSLILESASTNQTSMYLCASSLPGQGNKPQHFGDGTRLSIL.

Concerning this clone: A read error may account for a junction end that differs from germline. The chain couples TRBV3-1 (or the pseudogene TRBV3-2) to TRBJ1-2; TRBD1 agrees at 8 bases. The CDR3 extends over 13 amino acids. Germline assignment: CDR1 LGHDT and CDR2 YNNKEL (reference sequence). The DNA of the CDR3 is TGTGCCAGCAGCCAAAGGGGACAGGCCGGACCCTCTTTC. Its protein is CASSQRGQAGPSF.

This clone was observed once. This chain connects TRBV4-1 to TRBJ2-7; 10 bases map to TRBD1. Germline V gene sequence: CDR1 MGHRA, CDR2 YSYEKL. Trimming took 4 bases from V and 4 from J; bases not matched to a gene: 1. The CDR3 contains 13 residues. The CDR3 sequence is CASSRDRGYEQYF. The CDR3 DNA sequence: TGCGCCAGCAGCCGGGACAGGGGTTACGAGCAGTACTTC.

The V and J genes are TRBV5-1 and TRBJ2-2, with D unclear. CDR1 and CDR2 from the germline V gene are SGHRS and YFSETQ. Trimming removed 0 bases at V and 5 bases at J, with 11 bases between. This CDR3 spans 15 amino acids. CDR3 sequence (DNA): TGCGCCAGCAGCTTGGATGGCAGGAAGACCGGGGAGCTGTTTTTT. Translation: CASSLDGRKTGELFF. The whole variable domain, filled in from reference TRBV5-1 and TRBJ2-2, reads KAGVTQTPRYLIKTRGQQVTLSCSPISGHRSVSWYQQTPGQGLQFLFEYFSETQRNKGNFPGRFSGRQFSNSRSEMNVSTLELGDSALYLCASSLDGRKTGELFFGEGSRLTVL.

CDR3 amino acids: CASSSLGGAGNTIYF. CDR3 in DNA: TGTGCCAGCAGCTCCCTAGGGGGGGCTGGAAACACCATATATTTT. V gene TRBV5-6 combines with J gene TRBJ1-3, with D possibly TRBD1 on 6 matching bases. The CDR3 is 15 residues long. Per the germline V gene, CDR1 is SGHDT and CDR2 is YYEEEE. Trimming stripped 3 bases from V and 2 bases from J, with 12 bases between.